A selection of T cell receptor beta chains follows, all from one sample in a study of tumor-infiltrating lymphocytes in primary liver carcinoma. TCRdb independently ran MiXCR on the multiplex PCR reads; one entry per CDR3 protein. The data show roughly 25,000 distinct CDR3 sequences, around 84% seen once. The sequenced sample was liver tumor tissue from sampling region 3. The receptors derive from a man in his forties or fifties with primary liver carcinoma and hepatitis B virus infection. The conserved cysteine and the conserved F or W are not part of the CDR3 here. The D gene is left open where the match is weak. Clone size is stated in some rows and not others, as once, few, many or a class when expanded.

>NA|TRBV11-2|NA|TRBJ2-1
AGSLYRLVSEQL
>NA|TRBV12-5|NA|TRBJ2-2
ASGVEWRSGTGELF
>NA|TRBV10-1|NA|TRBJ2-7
ASTAGQTVGQY
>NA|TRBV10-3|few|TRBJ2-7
VISEARIGEYEQY
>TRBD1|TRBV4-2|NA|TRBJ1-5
ASSQGEGSGQRSNQPRH
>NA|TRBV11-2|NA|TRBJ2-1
ASGSPRNNEQF
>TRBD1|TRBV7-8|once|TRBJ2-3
VSSLADRGPADTQY
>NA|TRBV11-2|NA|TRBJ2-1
DSSLELLARMDEQF
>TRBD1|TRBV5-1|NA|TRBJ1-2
TSSSPGGQGSSRRALDGYT
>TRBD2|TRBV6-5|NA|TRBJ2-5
GTLGLAGGTLQETQY
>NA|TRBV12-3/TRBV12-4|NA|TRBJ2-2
AGSGYPTGELF